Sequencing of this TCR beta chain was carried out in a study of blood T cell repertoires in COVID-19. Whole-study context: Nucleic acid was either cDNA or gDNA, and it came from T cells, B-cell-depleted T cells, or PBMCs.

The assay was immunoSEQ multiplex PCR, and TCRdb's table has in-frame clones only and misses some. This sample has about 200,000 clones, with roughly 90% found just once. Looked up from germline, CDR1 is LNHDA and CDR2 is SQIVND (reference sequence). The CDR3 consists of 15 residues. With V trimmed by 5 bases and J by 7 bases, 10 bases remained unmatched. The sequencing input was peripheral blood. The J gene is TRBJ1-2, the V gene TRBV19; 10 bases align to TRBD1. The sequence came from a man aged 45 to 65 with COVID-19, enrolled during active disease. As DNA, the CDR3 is TGTGCCAGTAGTCCCGCCCGGGACAGGGGTGGTGGCTACACCTTC. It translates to CASSPARDRGGGYTF.